This T cell receptor (beta chain) was captured by sequencing in a study of T cell responses to AZD1222 COVID-19 vaccine. The overall study: Second doses were pooled across both intervals (about 4 or about 12 weeks).

This CDR3 has 13 residues. The germline V gene has CDR1 MNHEY and CDR2 SVGEGT. The ends were cut back, 6 bases at V and 0 bases at J, with 9 bases in the middle. General study results and limits: Spike-wide vaccine-associated CD4 TCRs dominated at 160-218 and 743-854. Clonal diversity was possibly underestimated, and the donors were mostly white British, with more females. Compared with day 0, the breadth and depth of the Spike-specific TCR repertoire rose significantly after two doses of AZD1222.

This clone was detected once. No antigen is known for it. The table came from immunoSEQ multiplex PCR; TCRdb's copy has only in-frame clones and leaves some out. The repertoire holds tens of thousands of clones, with 70% to 90% as singletons. This chain joins TRBV6-2 or TRBV6-3 and TRBJ2-7; D is unclear. The input for sequencing was peripheral blood, taken on day 0 of AZD1222 vaccination. The sequence was obtained from an adult in good health. CDR3 in amino acids: CASSLTSSYEQYF. DNA for the CDR3: TGTGCCAGCAGCCTGACAAGCTCCTACGAGCAGTACTTC.